What follows is one TCR beta chain and its context. What it binds is unknown. V lost 10 bases and J lost 4, with 19 bases in between. Germline-derived CDR1 and CDR2 are ENHRY and SYGVKD. This CDR3 has 14 residues. The use of a sample-barcoded 5' primer and a J-beta primer mix characterized a second PCR of roughly 7 to 11 cycles. In TCRdb, the 5' RACE reads were re-called with MiXCR into one record per CDR3 protein. The sample has roughly 1.4 million distinct CDR3 sequences, approximately 59% seen once; the top ten hold 6.7%. Aged about 6 to 90, donors were systemically healthy Caucasians from Russia. The record originates from a study of blood T cells in healthy people across ages. Points from the study as a whole: Older individuals had lower TCR beta diversity per million T cells (the decline was roughly linear).

The chain uses TRBV10-3 and TRBJ1-2; a weak D match, TRBD1 (6 bases). The sequenced material came from blood. The origin of this receptor is a man between 18 and 35 years old in good health. CDR3 sequence (DNA): TGTGCCACAACTCTGGGGGGCAGTACCTATGGCTACACCTTC. It encodes CATTLGGSTYGYTF.